This TCR beta chain emerged from a study of T cell repertoires in cytomegalovirus infection. Overall study results and limits: Dominant in the ex vivo response were TCR beta clonotypes restricted by HLA-C and specific for CMV.

TCRdb re-called the reads with MiXCR, one entry per CDR3 protein. The profile shows roughly 860,000 distinct CDR3 sequences, approximately 32% of them singletons. Turning to this clonotype: Its antigen is not identified.

The V gene's germline CDR1 is PRHDT and CDR2 FYEKMQ (reference sequence). The CDR3 is made up of 15 amino acids. The V gene lost 1 base and the J gene lost 0 bases, with 7 bases spanning the gap. The chain joins TRBV13 to TRBJ2-1; D uncertain. The clonotype was recovered from a human donor in good health (CMV status not recorded). Some clones in this sample may be carry-over from other donors' samples. This sample comprised cultured CD8+ T cells from PBMCs, obtained from culture after CMV antigen stimulation. Written as DNA, the CDR3 is TGTGCCAGCAGCTTAGACACTTTCTCCTACAATGAGCAGTTCTTC. Encoded protein: CASSLDTFSYNEQFF.